The 27 T cell receptor beta chains reported below all come from one sample, sequenced in a study of T-cell memory formation after mild COVID-19. TCRdb reprocessed the 5' RACE reads via MiXCR and lists one record per CDR3 protein. Here the sample spans about 240,000 distinct CDR3 sequences, roughly 9.4% being singletons. The sequenced sample was PBMCs or a T cell subset sorted from them (not recorded which). The receptors were gathered from a man aged 18 to 35 who had mild COVID-19 (a few samples of this study predate the infection). Cell type and time point are not known.

The chain combines TRBV12-3 or TRBV12-4 with TRBJ2-3; 7 bases fit TRBD2. V lost 11 bases and J lost 0; bases outside the gene matches: 2. The CDR3 is 12 amino acids. CDR3 in amino acids: CALAASTDTQYF. The DNA for the CDR3 is TGTGCCCTAGCGGCTAGCACAGATACGCAGTATTTT.

The V gene is TRBV27, the J gene TRBJ2-7; the D gene is possibly TRBD2 (7 bases). The CDR3 covers 14 residues. CDR1 is MNHEY, CDR2 SMNVEV, per germline (reference sequence). Trimming took off 6 bases at V and 4 bases at J, with 16 bases between the two ends. This CDR3 reads CASRRGGVGYEQYF. The CDR3 DNA sequence: TGTGCCAGCAGGAGGGGGGGGGTCGGTTACGAGCAGTACTTC.

The rearrangement links TRBV27 to TRBJ2-7; 8 nucleotides align to TRBD2. J gave up 3 bases and V 4 bases, and 5 bases lay outside the gene matches. Germline V lookup: CDR1 MNHEY, CDR2 SMNVEV (reference sequence). CDR3 length: 14 amino acids. This CDR3 reads CASSSTGGFYEQYF. The DNA of the CDR3 is TGTGCCAGCAGTTCAACGGGGGGGTTCTACGAGCAGTACTTC.

This clonotype was observed a few times. The rearrangement joins TRBV7-3 to TRBJ2-1; D may be TRBD1 or TRBD2 (5 bases each). Trimming took 5 bases from V and 6 from J, leaving 14 bases between them. CDR1 and CDR2 (germline): SGHTA, FQGTGA. CDR3 length: 14 amino acids. The CDR3 sequence is CASSRTGTGNEQFF. In nucleotides, the CDR3 is TGTGCCAGCAGCCGGACCGGGACGGGCAATGAGCAGTTCTTC. Looking up the rest from reference TRBV7-3 and TRBJ2-1 gives the full variable domain: GAGVSQTPSNKVTEKGKYVELRCDPISGHTALYWYRQSLGQGPEFLIYFQGTGAADDSGLPNDRFFAVRPEGSVSTLKIQRTERGDSAVYLCASSRTGTGNEQFFGPGTRLTVL.

The gene calls are TRBV9 and TRBJ2-1; the D call may be TRBD1 or TRBD2 (5 bases each). CDR3 length equals 15 residues. Germline V gives CDR1 SGDLS, CDR2 YYNGEE. V gave up 3 bases and J gave up 8 bases, with 18 bases separating them. The CDR3 here is CASSGKWLGDDEQFF. CDR3 in DNA: TGTGCCAGCAGCGGGAAGTGGTTGGGGGACGATGAGCAGTTCTTC.

The chain couples TRBV29-1 to TRBJ2-2, with 14 nucleotides matching TRBD2. Germline V lookup: CDR1 SQVTM, CDR2 ANQGSEA. This CDR3 is built from 15 residues. V was clipped by 3 bases and J by 6 bases; unmatched bases: 3. The DNA for the CDR3 is TGCAGCGTTGACGGACTAGCGGGGGGATCCGGGGAGCTGTTTTTT. Its translation is CSVDGLAGGSGELFF.

This chain connects TRBV4-2 to TRBJ2-2; 8 bases match TRBD1. Germline V gene sequence: CDR1 LGHNA, CDR2 YNFKEQ. This CDR3 comprises 15 residues. V was pared by 3 bases and J by 6 bases, with 6 bases of the junction left unmatched. CDR3: CASSHRGRSAGELFF. CDR3 DNA: TGTGCCAGCAGCCACAGGGGGCGAAGTGCCGGGGAGCTGTTTTTT.

This clonotype appeared a few times. This chain uses TRBV7-9 with TRBJ1-2, with 7 bases lining up with TRBD1. Germline lookup yields CDR1 SEHNR and CDR2 FQNEAQ (reference sequence). The ends lost 5 bases at V and 3 bases at J; junction bases unmatched: 18. The CDR3 spans 18 residues. DNA for the CDR3: TGTGCCAGCAGCCCTCGGTCCCGGGACAGACCCTTATACTATGGCTACACCTTC. This translates into CASSPRSRDRPLYYGYTF.

At least ten counts were recorded for this clonotype. The chain uses TRBV5-6 and TRBJ2-7; 8 nucleotides align to TRBD1. The junction had 3 bases not matched to a gene; V was cut back by 4 bases and J by 0 bases. Per the germline V gene, CDR1 is SGHDT and CDR2 is YYEEEE. The CDR3 consists of 14 residues. The CDR3 DNA reads TGTGCCAGCAGCCGTCAGGGGGCCTCCTACGAGCAGTACTTC. The encoded protein is CASSRQGASYEQYF.

This clonotype was recorded many times. The rearrangement joins TRBV6-5 to TRBJ2-6; possibly TRBD2 for D (5 bases). The CDR3 loop spans 15 amino acids. In germline, CDR1 is MNHEY, CDR2 SVGAGI. The ends were cut back, 5 bases at V and 1 base at J, with 9 bases in the middle. The CDR3: CASSGPGSGANVLTF. In nucleotides, the CDR3 is TGTGCCAGCAGTGGCCCGGGGTCTGGGGCCAACGTCCTGACTTTC.

This clonotype has just a few counts. This chain joins TRBV6-5 and TRBJ1-1, with D uncertain. V lost 2 bases to trimming and J lost 1 base, with 5 bases between them. The CDR3 covers 13 residues. The germline V gene has CDR1 MNHEY and CDR2 SVGAGI. In nucleotides, the CDR3 is TGTGCCAGCAGTTACGGACCGAACACTGAAGCTTTCTTT. It codes for CASSYGPNTEAFF.

This clonotype has just a few counts. The chain employs TRBV7-9 and TRBJ2-2; no clear D. CDR3 length equals 17 residues. Trimming took off 2 bases at V and 4 bases at J, with 17 bases between the two ends. The V gene's germline CDR1 is SEHNR and CDR2 FQNEAQ (reference sequence). The DNA for the CDR3 is TGTGCCAGCAGCTTAACGGACCCCCGGGCCGGCACCGGGGAGCTGTTTTTT. The encoded protein is CASSLTDPRAGTGELFF.

The rearrangement links TRBV4-3 to TRBJ2-5; TRBD2 aligns across 13 bases. V dropped 3 bases and J dropped 3; count of bases not matched to a gene: 1. This CDR3 region has 15 residues. Germline lookup yields CDR1 LGHNA and CDR2 YSLEER. The CDR3 bases are TGCGCCAGCAGCCAGGGGACTAGCGGGAAAGAGACCCAGTACTTC. Translation gives CASSQGTSGKETQYF.

This clonotype occurred a few times. The rearrangement links TRBV5-6 to TRBJ2-7; no clear D. This CDR3 contains 15 residues. V was clipped by 3 bases and J by 3 bases, with 16 bases between them. Germline V lookup: CDR1 SGHDT, CDR2 YYEEEE. The CDR3 coding sequence is TGTGCCAGCAGCTGGGTCCGGCAGGCGGTCTACGAGCAGTACTTC. It specifies CASSWVRQAVYEQYF.

In its sample, this clonotype was seen a few times. This chain uses TRBV2 with TRBJ2-5; either TRBD1 or TRBD2 may fit D (6 bases each). The germline V and J ends were trimmed by 6 bases and 2 bases, with 10 bases remaining between them. The CDR3 consists of 13 residues. Germline V gene data show CDR1 as SNHLY and CDR2 as FYNNEI. The CDR3 reads CASRRDNQETQYF. DNA for the CDR3: TGTGCCAGCAGGCGGGACAATCAAGAGACCCAGTACTTC. The variable domain in full, with the rest retrieved from reference TRBV2 and TRBJ2-5, is EPEVTQTPSHQVTQMGQEVILRCVPISNHLYFYWYRQILGQKVEFLVSFYNNEISEKSEIFDDQFSVERPDGSNFTLKIRSTKLEDSAMYFCASRRDNQETQYFGPGTRLLVL.

This clonotype was detected a few times. This chain uses TRBV19 with TRBJ2-2; 7 nucleotides match TRBD2. The CDR3 has 15 amino acids. Germline CDR1 LNHDA, CDR2 SQIVND (reference sequence). After removal of 7 bases from V and 4 bases from J, the junction contained 9 bases not matched to a gene. CDR3 in amino acids: CASTQSGAPTGELFF. The CDR3 nucleotides are TGTGCCAGTACCCAAAGCGGGGCCCCCACCGGGGAGCTGTTTTTT.

This clonotype has at least ten counts. This chain connects TRBV15 to TRBJ2-1, with unresolved D. The germline V gene encodes CDR1 LNHNV and CDR2 YYDKDF (reference sequence). V lost 0 bases to trimming and J lost 4 bases, with 4 bases between them. The CDR3 runs 13 residues. This chain's CDR3 is CATSREAYNEQFF. In nucleotides, the CDR3 is TGTGCCACCAGCAGAGAGGCGTACAATGAGCAGTTCTTC.

In its sample, this clonotype was seen a few times. The rearrangement uses TRBV5-4 and TRBJ2-2; the D call may be TRBD1 or TRBD2 (5 bases each). CDR1 and CDR2 from the germline V gene are SGHNT and YYREEE (reference sequence). This CDR3 is 16 amino acids long. V shed 4 bases and J shed 4 bases, with 17 bases lying between them. The CDR3 sequence is CASSRGTTRSTGELFF. As DNA, the CDR3 is TGTGCCAGCAGCCGAGGGACCACCCGCAGCACCGGGGAGCTGTTTTTT.

The sample holds many counts of this clonotype. This chain uses TRBV7-2 with TRBJ2-5; D is possibly TRBD2 (6 bases). Trimming stripped 1 base from V and 7 bases from J, with 13 bases between. Germline V gene sequence: CDR1 SGHTA, CDR2 FQGNSA. The CDR3 loop spans 14 amino acids. Written as DNA, the CDR3 is TGTGCCAGCAGCTTAGGACTAGGCCCGGGGACCCAGTACTTC. The encoded protein is CASSLGLGPGTQYF.

This sequence joins TRBV6-1 and TRBJ1-1; TRBD1 matches 8 bases. V lost 6 bases and J lost 4; bases outside the gene matches: 10. CDR1 is MNHNS and CDR2 is SASEGT in the germline V gene. The CDR3 covers 15 residues. DNA for the CDR3: TGTGCCAGCAGCACGCAGGGGGCGAAGGGCACTGAAGCTTTCTTT. Its protein is CASSTQGAKGTEAFF.

This clonotype came up a few times. The chain has TRBV12-3 or TRBV12-4 and TRBJ1-6, with D unresolved. V was cut by 7 bases and J by 9 bases, with 13 bases left in between. This CDR3 is 13 amino acids long. The CDR3 region has the DNA TGTGCCAGCATCCAGCAGAGAGGTTCACCCCTCCACTTT. It specifies CASIQQRGSPLHF.

This clonotype occurred a few times. The chain has TRBV4-2 and TRBJ2-3; 13 bases match TRBD2. The V and J ends lost 1 base and 2 bases, in that order; junction bases with no gene match: 15. CDR3 size: 21 residues. Germline lookup yields CDR1 LGHNA and CDR2 YNFKEQ. Written as DNA, the CDR3 is TGTGCCAGCAGCCAAGTTGGTCGCGGACTAGCGGGGGTGGTTAACACAGATACGCAGTATTTT. This translates into CASSQVGRGLAGVVNTDTQYF.

The chain uses TRBV28 and TRBJ1-1; 7 bases are a match to TRBD1. Germline-derived CDR1 and CDR2 are MDHEN and SYDVKM. CDR3 size: 12 residues. With 5 bases clipped from V and 8 bases from J, the junction kept 5 bases outside the gene matches. This chain's CDR3 is CASSKTGSEAFF. The CDR3 bases are TGTGCCAGCAGTAAGACAGGGAGCGAAGCTTTCTTT.

The CDR3 region is CASSLSGQGVDTQYF. The DNA of the CDR3 is TGCGCCAGCAGCTTGTCAGGGCAGGGTGTGGATACGCAGTATTTT. The chain joins TRBV5-1 to TRBJ2-3, with D perhaps matching TRBD1 (5 bases). Germline CDR1 is SGHRS and CDR2 is YFSETQ. Trimming removed 1 base from V and 6 bases from J, with 15 bases in between. This CDR3 is built from 15 residues.

The chain recombines TRBV19 with TRBJ1-2; the D is unclear. Per germline, CDR1 LNHDA and CDR2 SQIVND (reference sequence). The CDR3 covers 12 residues. Trimming removed 7 bases at V and 7 bases at J, with 13 bases between. This chain's CDR3 is CASMFRGSGYTF. CDR3 coding DNA: TGTGCCAGTATGTTTCGTGGGTCTGGCTACACCTTC.

This chain uses TRBV7-6 with TRBJ2-7, with TRBD1 as a possible D gene (6 bases). In germline, CDR1 is SGHVS, CDR2 FNYEAQ. The CDR3 consists of 14 residues. V was shortened by 3 bases and J by 7 bases, with 16 bases between the two germline ends. CDR3 sequence reads: CASSFSTGSKEQYF. CDR3 in DNA: TGTGCCAGCAGCTTTAGTACAGGGTCTAAAGAGCAGTACTTC.

The CDR3 DNA reads as TGTGCCAGCAGCCTGGGGGAGGGCGATCACTATGGCTACACCTTC. Translation gives CASSLGEGDHYGYTF. V is TRBV3-1 and J is TRBJ1-2; D is perhaps TRBD1 (5 bases). Trimming took 4 bases from V and 3 from J, leaving 15 bases between them. Germline V gene sequence: CDR1 LGHDT, CDR2 YNNKEL (reference sequence). This CDR3 is 15 amino acids long.